This is a list of T cell receptor beta chains from one sample in a study of beta chain features in type 1 diabetes. The table came from immunoSEQ multiplex PCR; TCRdb's copy has only in-frame clones and leaves some out. The table has about 320,000 clones, 13% to 15% seen once. Sequencing used central memory CD4+ T cells from blood. The receptor source for this set is a man aged 30 to 39 in good health. Both conserved end residues are part of each CDR3. Fields, in order: V gene, CDR3 protein.

V: TRBV6-1; CDR3: CASSEETQYF
V: TRBV9; CDR3: CASSMHSDRLNEQYF
V: TRBV7-9; CDR3: CASSLSGSLSHGNTIYF
V: TRBV5-1; CDR3: CASSLVGTQGNTEAFF
V: TRBV5-8; CDR3: CASSTWSSGANVLTF
V: TRBV7-2; CDR3: CASSPGGLSSPLHF
V: TRBV28; CDR3: CASSSANTYGYTF
V: TRBV7-2; CDR3: CASSSATSNTGELFF
V: TRBV5-4; CDR3: CASSIKLSGANVLTF
V: TRBV11-2; CDR3: CASSLEIRGGASITDTQYF
V: TRBV6-5; CDR3: CASSYRGTGWQFF
V: TRBV7-9; CDR3: CASSLENPDTQYF
V: TRBV7-2; CDR3: CASSLSPGARGQETQYF
V: TRBV7-3; CDR3: CASSLQGNQYTEAFF
V: TRBV19; CDR3: CASRGLAGGLGTDTQYF
V: TRBV10-1; CDR3: CASRGNTGELFF
V: TRBV18; CDR3: CASSPTGGSDTQYF
V: TRBV4-1; CDR3: CASSLPAGGRETQYF
V: TRBV6-1; CDR3: CASTPGPTYEQYF
V: TRBV14; CDR3: CASSPRRSTYGYTF
V: TRBV10-3; CDR3: CAISSQALNTEAFF
V: TRBV5-4; CDR3: CASSPGPRDFYEQYF
V: TRBV7-9; CDR3: CASSLGGARETQYF
V: TRBV7-2; CDR3: CASSSSGTGKILAKNIQYF
V: TRBV4-3; CDR3: CASSPGAGTGNNEQFF
V: TRBV19; CDR3: CASSPTGERGYTF
V: TRBV5-6; CDR3: CASSSITDSGELFF
V: TRBV4-3; CDR3: CASSQESGITTNEKLFF